Listed below are T cell receptor beta chains from one sample, sequenced in a study of human thymus T cells. Repertoires were generated with immunoSEQ multiplex PCR, while TCRdb's copy carries only in-frame clones and drops some. The sample contains tens of thousands of clones, roughly 94% of which appear only once. Material: blood. The receptors were gathered from a boy under two years old with a congenital heart defect but otherwise immunologically healthy. CDR3s include the opening cysteine and the closing phenylalanine or tryptophan. The order of the fields is clone size, V gene, D gene, J gene, CDR3 protein, CDR3 DNA. D genes are given only for firm matches. Only some rows state a clone size, as once, few, many or a class for expanded clones.

-,TRBV27,TRBD1,TRBJ1-2,CASSLVGQGDGYTF,TGTGCCAGCAGTTTGGTGGGACAGGGGGATGGCTACACCTTC
-,TRBV4-1,TRBD2,TRBJ2-3,CASSPGLSGYTQYF,TGCGCCAGCAGTCCGGGACTATCAGGGTATACGCAGTATTTT
-,TRBV9,-,TRBJ1-2,CASSVSRDSESYGYTF,TGTGCCAGCAGCGTAAGCCGAGACAGCGAATCCTATGGCTACACCTTC
-,TRBV5-1,TRBD1,TRBJ2-2,CASSIGTAANTGELFF,TGCGCCAGCAGCATCGGGACAGCCGCGAACACCGGGGAGCTGTTTTTT
-,TRBV15,-,TRBJ2-3,CATSRGYTQYF,TGTGCCACCAGCAGGGGTTATACGCAGTATTTT
-,TRBV6-6,-,TRBJ2-4,CASSYGGASIQYF,TGTGCCAGCAGTTACGGTGGGGCGAGCATTCAGTACTTC
-,TRBV7-9,-,TRBJ2-4,CASSPPGTTKNIQYF,TGTGCCAGCAGCCCCCCCGGGACCACTAAAAACATTCAGTACTTC
-,TRBV7-2,-,TRBJ2-3,CASSLNAPAGNTQYF,TGTGCCAGCAGCTTAAATGCTCCGGCCGGAAATACGCAGTATTTT
-,TRBV2,-,TRBJ2-2,CASSEHTGELFF,TGTGCCAGCAGTGAACATACCGGGGAGCTGTTTTTT
-,TRBV28,-,TRBJ1-2,CASSLDGYTF,TGTGCCAGCAGTTTGGATGGCTACACCTTC
-,TRBV29-1,-,TRBJ2-3,CSGRFGRGGTDTQYF,TGCAGCGGGAGGTTTGGGCGGGGTGGTACAGATACGCAGTATTTT
-,TRBV21-1,-,TRBJ2-7,CASSKVGSGGARDYEQYF,TGTGCCAGCAGCAAAGTGGGTAGCGGGGGGGCACGGGACTACGAGCAGTACTTC
-,TRBV2,TRBD1,TRBJ2-7,CASSALGQASFSYEQYF,TGTGCCAGCAGTGCGCTGGGACAGGCTTCCTTTTCCTACGAGCAGTACTTC
-,TRBV25-1,-,TRBJ2-6,CASSHGGDGQSRANVLTF,TGTGCCAGCAGTCATGGAGGAGATGGACAAAGTCGGGCCAACGTCCTGACTTTC
-,TRBV19,-,TRBJ1-4,CASSHGTLAKLFF,TGTGCCAGTAGCCATGGGACACTCGCGAAACTGTTTTTT
-,TRBV1,-,TRBJ2-2,CTSSRTGEVAGELFF,TGCACCAGCAGCCGTACAGGGGAGGTTGCCGGGGAGCTGTTTTTT
once,TRBV19,-,TRBJ2-2,CASQEPGLGTGELFF,TGTGCCAGCCAAGAGCCGGGACTGGGGACCGGGGAGCTGTTTTTT
-,TRBV6-5,TRBD2,TRBJ2-7,CASSYAGGRNEQYF,TGTGCCAGCAGTTACGCGGGGGGCCGCAACGAGCAGTACTTC
-,TRBV5-1,TRBD1,TRBJ2-3,CASSLDRGHTDTQYF,TGCGCCAGCAGCTTGGACAGGGGACACACAGATACGCAGTATTTT
-,TRBV5-1,TRBD1,TRBJ2-7,CASSSWITSGTGYEQYF,TGCGCCAGCAGCTCCTGGATTACTTCCGGGACAGGGTACGAGCAGTACTTC
-,TRBV6-5,-,TRBJ1-6,CASSSRGSNSPLHF,TGTGCCAGCAGTTCCAGGGGTTCAAATTCACCCCTCCACTTT
-,TRBV29-1,-,TRBJ2-1,CSVSNTEQFF,TGCAGCGTTAGTAACACTGAGCAGTTCTTC
-,TRBV9,TRBD1,TRBJ2-5,CASSPGQAQETQYF,TGTGCCAGCAGCCCCGGACAGGCCCAAGAGACCCAGTACTTC
few,TRBV2,-,TRBJ1-2,CASREEGSNGYTF,TGTGCCAGCAGGGAGGAGGGGAGTAATGGCTACACCTTC
-,TRBV6-5,TRBD2,TRBJ2-7,CASRLAGGSSYEQYF,TGTGCCAGCAGACTAGCGGGAGGGAGCTCCTACGAGCAGTACTTC
-,TRBV7-6,-,TRBJ1-3,CASSSGRSSGNTIYF,TGTGCCAGCAGCTCCGGCCGGAGCTCTGGAAACACCATATATTTT
-,TRBV29-1,-,TRBJ2-7,CSVEPVGSPYEQYF,TGCAGCGTTGAACCGGTAGGTTCCCCCTACGAGCAGTACTTC
-,TRBV10-1,-,TRBJ2-2,CASSESLTGELFF,TGCGCCAGCAGTGAAAGTCTGACCGGGGAGCTGTTTTTT
-,TRBV6-4,TRBD1,TRBJ1-2,CASSDDRGYGYTF,TGTGCCAGCAGCGATGACAGGGGCTATGGCTACACCTTC
-,TRBV5-6,-,TRBJ1-1,CASRPLAPPSTRAFF,TGTGCCAGCAGACCTCTTGCCCCCCCCTCTACGAGGGCTTTCTTT
-,TRBV7-9,TRBD1,TRBJ2-3,CASSFQGANTQYF,TGTGCCAGCAGCTTTCAGGGGGCAAATACGCAGTATTTT
once,TRBV7-9,-,TRBJ1-1,CASSLGRIGAGPYDGAFF,TGTGCCAGCAGCTTAGGACGGATTGGTGCGGGCCCCTACGATGGGGCTTTCTTT
-,TRBV5-1,TRBD2,TRBJ2-6,CASSRPGLAGWTSGANVLTF,TGCGCCAGCAGCCGACCGGGACTAGCGGGCTGGACCTCTGGGGCCAACGTCCTGACTTTC
once,TRBV7-3,TRBD2,TRBJ2-5,CASSPSGAGQETQYF,TGTGCCAGCAGTCCAAGCGGGGCGGGACAAGAGACCCAGTACTTC
medium-sized,TRBV9,-,TRBJ2-2,CASSWLGGAGTGELFF,TGTGCCAGCAGCTGGCTAGGGGGCGCGGGGACCGGGGAGCTGTTTTTT
-,TRBV4-3,-,TRBJ1-2,CASSQGTPAGQGYGYTF,TGCGCCAGCAGCCAAGGAACGCCGGCCGGTCAAGGCTATGGCTACACCTTC
-,TRBV4-2,-,TRBJ1-1,CASSPDQGTEAFF,TGTGCCAGCAGCCCAGATCAGGGTACTGAAGCTTTCTTT
-,TRBV7-6,TRBD2,TRBJ2-2,CASSSPGLVAGELFF,TGTGCCAGCAGCTCACCGGGACTAGTGGCCGGGGAGCTGTTTTTT